The entry that follows covers one TCR beta chain sequence. This CDR3 has 14 amino acids. Germline V gene lookup returns CDR1 PRHDT and CDR2 FYEKMQ (reference sequence). With 8 bases removed from V and 1 base from J, the gap between germline ends came to 15 bases. This sample is drawn from a study of T cell changes during pregnancy in multiple sclerosis. Assay used: immunoSEQ multiplex PCR; TCRdb lists only in-frame clones, some missing. The repertoire includes tens of thousands of clones, around nine tenths of them detected once, and 5.9% sits in the top ten. Sequenced material: CD8+ T cells from peripheral blood mononuclear cells, taken after pregnancy. V is TRBV13 and J is TRBJ2-7; D unclear. This receptor was obtained from a female donor in good health, enrolled as a control in a pregnancy study. CDR3 nucleotide sequence: TGTGCCAGCGCGGTGAGCCCCCGATCCTACGAGCAGTACTTC. Amino acids: CASAVSPRSYEQYF.